The present T cell receptor (beta chain) was sequenced within a study of cytomegalovirus exposure and HLA in healthy donors. General study results and limits: Among TCR beta chains, those listed as cytomegalovirus-associated numbered over 150.

The junction had 8 bases not matched to a gene; V was cut back by 5 bases and J by 5 bases. The CDR3 spans 14 residues. Germline V gives CDR1 SGHAT, CDR2 FQNNGV. Points on this clone: Its specificity is not known.

Every donor was a healthy person donating bone marrow. The PCR ran on 60 Vbeta and 13 Jbeta primers. Method: immunoSEQ multiplex PCR; TCRdb's copy keeps in-frame clones and lacks some. The sample lists about 130,000 clones, around 82% occurring once. The chain has TRBV11-2 and TRBJ2-7; 8 positions agree with TRBD1. The source is a young man in good health and CMV-seropositive. The sample consisted of PBMCs. The CDR3 sequence: CASSRDRTSHEQYF. CDR3 in DNA: TGTGCCAGCAGCCGGGACAGGACGTCCCACGAGCAGTACTTC.